These 24 T cell receptor beta chains were sequenced from one sample in a study of shared clonotypes between healthy human individuals. The table came from immunoSEQ multiplex PCR; TCRdb's copy has only in-frame clones and leaves some out. This table has 2 million to 2.5 million clones, approximately 93% appearing once. Specimen: naive CD4+ T cells from PBMCs. Indicated subset: CD45RA+ positively selected. These receptors originate from a man aged 18 to 35 in good health. Some clones in this sample may be carry-over from other donors' samples.

This chain links TRBV29-1 with TRBJ2-3; TRBD1 aligns across 9 bases. The CDR3 totals 16 residues. After removal of 3 bases from V and 4 bases from J, the junction contained 11 bases not matched to a gene. Germline loops: CDR1 SQVTM, CDR2 ANQGSEA. The CDR3 DNA reads as TGCAGCGTTGACCCCCAGGGACAGGGAGGCGCAGATACGCAGTATTTT. It specifies CSVDPQGQGGADTQYF.

This clone was counted a single time. This chain links TRBV28 with TRBJ2-2; 8 positions match TRBD2. This CDR3 is 16 amino acids long. Germline V lookup: CDR1 MDHEN, CDR2 SYDVKM. V shed 4 bases and J 1 base; nucleotides not matched to a gene: 5. The CDR3 is CASSSLAGLNTGELFF. CDR3 in DNA: TGTGCCAGCAGTTCGTTAGCGGGACTGAACACCGGGGAGCTGTTTTTT.

This clone has only one observation. This rearrangement joins TRBV27 to TRBJ1-4; 10 positions match TRBD1. This CDR3 spans 17 amino acids. The germline gives CDR1 MNHEY, CDR2 SMNVEV (reference sequence). The J segment lost 7 bases and the V segment lost 5 bases, leaving 13 bases of the junction unmatched. CDR3: CASSSQGQGRRGEKLFF. CDR3 sequence (DNA): TGTGCCAGCAGTAGTCAGGGACAGGGGCGTAGGGGTGAAAAACTGTTTTTT. The variable domain in full, with the rest retrieved from reference TRBV27 and TRBJ1-4, is EAQVTQNPRYLITVTGKKLTVTCSQNMNHEYMSWYRQDPGLGLRQIYYSMNVEVTDKGDVPEGYKVSRKEKRNFPLILESPSPNQTSLYFCASSSQGQGRRGEKLFFGSGTQLSVL.

This CDR3 reads CASSKEERYEQYF. The CDR3 DNA follows: TGTGCCAGTAGTAAAGAGGAGCGCTACGAGCAGTACTTC. The chain employs TRBV19 and TRBJ2-7; D is uncertain. This CDR3 is 13 amino acids long. Looked up from germline, CDR1 is LNHDA and CDR2 is SQIVND (reference sequence). V lost 4 bases and J 3 bases, leaving 10 bases between the germline ends.

The chain links TRBV19 to TRBJ2-7, with 7 bases identical to TRBD1. The J segment lost 6 bases and the V segment lost 4 bases, leaving 6 bases of the junction unmatched. Germline V gene data show CDR1 as LNHDA and CDR2 as SQIVND (reference sequence). The CDR3 is made up of 13 amino acids. The CDR3 sequence is CASSRQGGGEQYF. The CDR3 DNA reads TGTGCCAGTAGTAGACAGGGCGGAGGCGAGCAGTACTTC.

The chain joins TRBV6-6 to TRBJ1-3, with 9 bases lining up with TRBD1. This CDR3 is 16 amino acids long. CDR1 is MNHNY and CDR2 is SVGAGI in the germline V gene (reference sequence). With 5 bases clipped from V and 1 base from J, the junction kept 6 bases outside the gene matches. The CDR3 reads CASSPPDRGSGNTIYF. CDR3 nucleotide sequence: TGTGCCAGCAGTCCCCCGGACAGGGGTTCTGGAAACACCATATATTTT.

The chain carries TRBV27 and TRBJ1-4; possibly TRBD1 for D (5 bases). The CDR3 sequence is 15 residues long. V lost 6 bases to trimming and J lost 7 bases, with 18 bases between them. Germline V gene data show CDR1 as MNHEY and CDR2 as SMNVEV (reference sequence). In nucleotides, the CDR3 is TGTGCCAGCAGACCCACTAAAGGGGTGGGTGAAAAACTGTTTTTT. Amino acid sequence: CASRPTKGVGEKLFF.

The chain carries TRBV6-1 and TRBJ2-2; 7 bases match TRBD2. This CDR3 is built from 14 residues. CDR1 is MNHNS, CDR2 SASEGT, per germline. V shed 2 bases, J shed 6 bases, and the junction held 3 bases outside the gene matches. CDR3 residues: CASSEWGGPGELFF. CDR3 bases: TGTGCCAGCAGTGAATGGGGGGGACCCGGGGAGCTGTTTTTT.

V and J are TRBV4-3 and TRBJ2-5; 9 positions agree with TRBD1. The V gene end was trimmed by 4 bases and the J gene end by 5 bases; junction bases not matched to a gene: 5. The CDR3 loop spans 14 amino acids. CDR1 LGHNA and CDR2 YSLEER come from the germline V gene. The CDR3 nucleotides read TGCGCCAGCAGCCGCGGGACAGGGAGGGAGACCCAGTACTTC. Protein: CASSRGTGRETQYF.

Notes on this clone: Other nucleotide sequences from this sample produce the same CDR3. The chain has TRBV5-5 and TRBJ2-5; maybe TRBD1 (5 bases). The CDR3 is made up of 13 amino acids. Trimming removed 5 bases at V and 1 base at J, with 9 bases between. In germline, CDR1 is SGHKS, CDR2 YYEKEE (reference sequence). Here the CDR3 reads CASSPDSQETQYF. Written as DNA, the CDR3 is TGTGCCAGCAGTCCCGACAGCCAAGAGACCCAGTACTTC.

Note on this clone: The sample carries other DNA sequences with the same CDR3. The chain uses TRBV7-2 and TRBJ2-5, with 7 nucleotides matching TRBD1. The V and J ends lost 1 base and 5 bases, in that order; junction bases with no gene match: 4. This CDR3 comprises 14 residues. The germline V gene has CDR1 SGHTA and CDR2 FQGNSA. CDR3 bases: TGTGCCAGCAGCTTAGATAGGGGGCGGGAGACCCAGTACTTC. Amino acids: CASSLDRGRETQYF. The variable domain in full, with the rest retrieved from reference TRBV7-2 and TRBJ2-5, is GAGVSQSPSNKVTEKGKDVELRCDPISGHTALYWYRQSLGQGLEFLIYFQGNSAPDKSGLPSDRFSAERTGGSVSTLTIQRTQQEDSAVYLCASSLDRGRETQYFGPGTRLLVL.

The J gene is TRBJ2-3, the V gene TRBV7-2, with 8 bases identical to TRBD2. This CDR3 has 15 residues. Germline-derived CDR1 and CDR2 are SGHTA and FQGNSA. J was trimmed by 2 bases and V by 3 bases; bases with no gene match: 4. CDR3 nucleotide sequence: TGTGCCAGCAGCTTCCAGCGGGGGATCACAGATACGCAGTATTTT. It encodes CASSFQRGITDTQYF.

V is TRBV28 and J is TRBJ2-2, with 11 bases identical to TRBD2. This CDR3 has 17 residues. Trimming at V came to 5 bases and at J to 5 bases, leaving 10 bases not matched to a gene. Germline assignment: CDR1 MDHEN and CDR2 SYDVKM. The CDR3 bases are TGTGCCAGCAGTCTCTCCCGACTAGCGGGATCAACCGGGGAGCTGTTTTTT. Translating gives CASSLSRLAGSTGELFF.

The genes are TRBV11-2 and TRBJ1-4; 9 positions match TRBD1. CDR1 and CDR2 from the germline V gene are SGHAT and FQNNGV. The CDR3 contains 15 residues. V shed 5 bases, J shed 10 bases, and the junction held 11 bases outside the gene matches. In nucleotides, the CDR3 is TGTGCCAGCAGCCCCCCAGGGGACAGGGTTGGAAAACTGTTTTTT. Its translation: CASSPPGDRVGKLFF.

The DNA of the CDR3 is TGTGCCATCAGTCACGACAGGGCTGGGGCCAACGTCCTGACTTTC. Protein product: CAISHDRAGANVLTF. The gene calls are TRBV10-3 and TRBJ2-6, with 7 nucleotides matching TRBD1. Germline-derived CDR1 and CDR2 are ENHRY and SYGVKD. V shed 5 bases, J shed 2 bases, and the junction held 3 bases outside the gene matches. This CDR3 spans 15 amino acids.

The chain joins TRBV2 to TRBJ1-5; the D is unclear. Trimming shortened V by 11 bases and J by 2 bases, and 10 bases separated the two germline ends. Germline loops: CDR1 SNHLY, CDR2 FYNNEI. The CDR3 has 12 residues. For the CDR3, the DNA is TGTGCCTCAGACCCCGGCAATCAGCCCCAGCATTTT. It is translated as CASDPGNQPQHF.

The V gene is TRBV5-5, the J gene TRBJ2-5, with D perhaps TRBD1 (5 bases). CDR1 SGHKS and CDR2 YYEKEE come from the germline V gene (reference sequence). The CDR3 covers 16 residues. Trimming left V 1 base short and J 1 base short, with 14 bases between. The CDR3 sequence is CASSLNTQRGQETQYF. For the CDR3, the DNA is TGTGCCAGCAGCTTGAACACCCAAAGGGGCCAAGAGACCCAGTACTTC.

V and J are TRBV9 and TRBJ2-4; D uncertain. Germline lookup yields CDR1 SGDLS and CDR2 YYNGEE. The CDR3 is 13 amino acids. V lost 3 bases and J 6 bases, leaving 10 bases between the germline ends. The DNA for the CDR3 is TGTGCCAGCAGCGAAAAGGGCCTAAACATTCAGTACTTC. Residues: CASSEKGLNIQYF.

The chain links TRBV30 to TRBJ1-5; no definite D call. CDR3 length equals 14 residues. Germline V gives CDR1 GTSNPN, CDR2 SVGIG (reference sequence). Trimming shortened V by 2 bases and J by 0 bases, and 8 bases separated the two germline ends. This CDR3 reads CAWSYTYSNQPQHF. The CDR3, as DNA: TGTGCCTGGAGTTACACCTATAGCAATCAGCCCCAGCATTTT.

This clone came up a few times. The chain combines TRBV27 with TRBJ1-1; D may be TRBD1 (6 bases). Germline assignment: CDR1 MNHEY and CDR2 SMNVEV (reference sequence). The V gene lost 7 bases and the J gene lost 0 bases, with 12 bases spanning the gap. This CDR3 has 14 amino acids. CDR3 nucleotides: TGTGCCAGCAATACACAGGGTATGAACACTGAAGCTTTCTTT. Its protein product is CASNTQGMNTEAFF.

The chain links TRBV6-1 to TRBJ1-5, with D unresolved. CDR1 MNHNS and CDR2 SASEGT come from the germline V gene. Trimming shortened V by 3 bases and J by 4 bases, and 13 bases separated the two germline ends. The CDR3 length is 15 residues. CDR3 in DNA: TGTGCCAGCAGTGATAGGGCCATGACAAATCAGCCCCAGCATTTT. Amino acid sequence: CASSDRAMTNQPQHF.

The rearrangement joins TRBV29-1 to TRBJ2-1; 7 bases map to TRBD1. The CDR3 covers 14 residues. The germline V gene has CDR1 SQVTM and CDR2 ANQGSEA. V was pared by 7 bases and J by 1 base, with 7 bases of the junction left unmatched. CDR3 in DNA: TGCAGCGGAGGGCAGGGACAGTCCTACAATGAGCAGTTCTTC. This translates into CSGGQGQSYNEQFF.

The rearrangement uses TRBV28 and TRBJ1-2; 9 bases are a match to TRBD1. Germline V gene sequence: CDR1 MDHEN, CDR2 SYDVKM. After removal of 6 bases from V and 4 bases from J, the junction contained 9 bases not matched to a gene. The CDR3 extends over 15 amino acids. The CDR3 DNA sequence: TGTGCCAGCAGCACCCGGACAGGGGCTGGCTATGGCTACACCTTC. Protein product: CASSTRTGAGYGYTF.

A few counts support this clone. The genes are TRBV30 and TRBJ1-5, with unresolved D. CDR1 GTSNPN and CDR2 SVGIG come from the germline V gene (reference sequence). The CDR3 is 16 amino acids. Deletions cut 0 bases from V and 0 bases from J, with 12 bases between. The CDR3 DNA is TGTGCCTGGAGTGTACGGAGTTTTTATAGCAATCAGCCCCAGCATTTT. Translation gives CAWSVRSFYSNQPQHF.